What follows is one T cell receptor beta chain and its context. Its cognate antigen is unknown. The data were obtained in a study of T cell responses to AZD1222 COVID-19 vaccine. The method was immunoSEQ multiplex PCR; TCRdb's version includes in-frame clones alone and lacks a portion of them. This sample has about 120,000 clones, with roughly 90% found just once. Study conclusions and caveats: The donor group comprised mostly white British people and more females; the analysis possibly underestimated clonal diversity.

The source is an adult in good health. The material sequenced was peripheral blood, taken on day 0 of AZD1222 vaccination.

The CDR3: CASSLAGTSGEQYF. CDR3 sequence (DNA): TGCGCCAGCAGCTTGGCCGGGACTAGCGGCGAGCAGTACTTC. This chain joins TRBV5-1 and TRBJ2-7; 11 nucleotides agree with TRBD2. This CDR3 is 14 amino acids long. The V and J ends lost 0 bases and 6 bases, in that order; junction bases with no gene match: 2. The germline CDR1 and CDR2 sequences are SGHRS and YFSETQ.